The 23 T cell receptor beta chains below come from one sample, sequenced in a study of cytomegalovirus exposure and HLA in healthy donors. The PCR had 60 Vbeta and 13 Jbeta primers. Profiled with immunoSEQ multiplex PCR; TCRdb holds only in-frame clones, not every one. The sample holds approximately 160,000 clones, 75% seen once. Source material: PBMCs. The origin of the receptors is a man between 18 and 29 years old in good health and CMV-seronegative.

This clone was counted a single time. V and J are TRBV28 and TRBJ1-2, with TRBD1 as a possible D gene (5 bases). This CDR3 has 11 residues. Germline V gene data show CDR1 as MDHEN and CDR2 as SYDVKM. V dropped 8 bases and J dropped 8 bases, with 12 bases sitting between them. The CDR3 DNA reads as TGTGCCAGCGACCAGGGTCGGGGCTACACCTTC. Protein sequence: CASDQGRGYTF.

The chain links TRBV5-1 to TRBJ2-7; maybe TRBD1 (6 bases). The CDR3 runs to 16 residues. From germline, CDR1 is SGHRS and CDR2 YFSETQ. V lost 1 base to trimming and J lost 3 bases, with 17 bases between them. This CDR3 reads CASSLLDSSKGYEQYF. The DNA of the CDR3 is TGCGCCAGCAGCTTGTTGGACAGCTCTAAAGGCTACGAGCAGTACTTC.

CDR3 DNA: TGTGCCAGCAGCTTGTCCGGGGGGACTAGCGTGGCTGAGCAGTTCTTC. This gives the protein CASSLSGGTSVAEQFF. V usage is TRBV5-4 and J usage is TRBJ2-1, with TRBD2 matching over 10 bases. The J segment lost 9 bases and the V segment lost 1 base, leaving 10 bases of the junction unmatched. CDR1 SGHNT and CDR2 YYREEE come from the germline V gene (reference sequence). The CDR3 extends over 16 amino acids.

Here the CDR3 DNA reads TGTGCCAGCAGCCAGGGGACAGGTCCCTACTACGAGCAGTACTTC. It translates to CASSQGTGPYYEQYF. The chain links TRBV7-2 to TRBJ2-5, with TRBD1 matching over 8 bases. The end of the DNA fits TRBJ2-7 better, so the J call may be wrong. The CDR3 is 15 residues long. Germline CDR1 reads SGHTA; CDR2 reads FQGNSA.

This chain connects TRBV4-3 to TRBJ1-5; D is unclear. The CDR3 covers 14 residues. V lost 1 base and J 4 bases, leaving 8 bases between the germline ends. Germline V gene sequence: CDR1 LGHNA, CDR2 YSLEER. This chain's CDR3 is CASSQVQDNQPQHF. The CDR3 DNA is TGCGCCAGCAGCCAAGTGCAGGATAATCAGCCCCAGCATTTT.

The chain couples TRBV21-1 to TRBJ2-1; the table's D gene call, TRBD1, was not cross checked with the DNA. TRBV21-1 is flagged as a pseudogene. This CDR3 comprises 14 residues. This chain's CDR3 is CATPGQAWVHDKFF. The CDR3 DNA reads TGTGCCACCCCCGGACAGGCCTGGGTTCATGATAAGTTCTTC.

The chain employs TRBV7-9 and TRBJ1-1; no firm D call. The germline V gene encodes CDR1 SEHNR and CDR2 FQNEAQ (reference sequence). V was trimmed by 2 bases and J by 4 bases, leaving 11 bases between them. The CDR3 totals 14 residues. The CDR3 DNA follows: TGTGCCAGCAGCTTAATGGTCGGGAGCACTGAAGCTTTCTTT. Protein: CASSLMVGSTEAFF.

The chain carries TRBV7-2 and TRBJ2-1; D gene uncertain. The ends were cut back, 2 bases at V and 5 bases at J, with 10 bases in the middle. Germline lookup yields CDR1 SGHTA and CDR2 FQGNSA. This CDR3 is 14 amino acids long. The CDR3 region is CASSLMRVNNEQFF. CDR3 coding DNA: TGTGCCAGCAGCTTAATGCGTGTCAACAATGAGCAGTTCTTC.

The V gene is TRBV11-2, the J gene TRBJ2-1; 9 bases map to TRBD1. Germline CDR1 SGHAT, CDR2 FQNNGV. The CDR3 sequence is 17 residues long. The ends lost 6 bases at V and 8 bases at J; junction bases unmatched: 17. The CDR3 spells CASSFRPWDRDRDEQFF. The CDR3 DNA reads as TGTGCCAGCAGTTTTAGGCCTTGGGACAGGGATCGGGATGAGCAGTTCTTC.

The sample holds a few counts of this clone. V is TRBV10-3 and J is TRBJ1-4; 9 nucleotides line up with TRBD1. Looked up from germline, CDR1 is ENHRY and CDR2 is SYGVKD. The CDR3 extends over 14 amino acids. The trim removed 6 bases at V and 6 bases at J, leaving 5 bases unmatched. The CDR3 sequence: CAISRDREYEKLFF. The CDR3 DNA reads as TGTGCCATCAGCAGGGACAGGGAGTATGAAAAACTGTTTTTT.

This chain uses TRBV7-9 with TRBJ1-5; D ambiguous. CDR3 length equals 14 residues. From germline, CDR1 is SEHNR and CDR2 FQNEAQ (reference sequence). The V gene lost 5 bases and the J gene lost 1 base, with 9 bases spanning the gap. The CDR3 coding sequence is TGTGCCAGCAGCCATTCGGGGAGCAATCAGCCCCAGCATTTT. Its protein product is CASSHSGSNQPQHF.

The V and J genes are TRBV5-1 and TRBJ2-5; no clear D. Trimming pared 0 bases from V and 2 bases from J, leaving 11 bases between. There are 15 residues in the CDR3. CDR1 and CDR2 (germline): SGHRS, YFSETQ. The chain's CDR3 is CASSLAWAPQETQYF. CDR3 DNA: TGCGCCAGCAGCTTGGCCTGGGCGCCGCAAGAGACCCAGTACTTC.

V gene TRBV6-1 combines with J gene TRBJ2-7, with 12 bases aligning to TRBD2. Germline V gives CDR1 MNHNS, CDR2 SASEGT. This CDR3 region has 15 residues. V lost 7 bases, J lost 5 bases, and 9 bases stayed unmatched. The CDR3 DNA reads TGTGCCAGCACCCGACCTAGCGGGAGGGATAACGAGCAGTACTTC. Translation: CASTRPSGRDNEQYF.

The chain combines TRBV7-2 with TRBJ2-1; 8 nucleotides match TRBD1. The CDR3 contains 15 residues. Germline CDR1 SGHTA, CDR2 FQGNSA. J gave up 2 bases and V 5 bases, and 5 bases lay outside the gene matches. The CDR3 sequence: CASSLQGAAYNEQFF. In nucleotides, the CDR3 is TGTGCCAGCAGCCTCCAGGGGGCGGCCTACAATGAGCAGTTCTTC.

In DNA, the CDR3 is TGTGCCAGCAGCTTACCGGGATTGACCGGGGAGCTGTTTTTT. Amino acids: CASSLPGLTGELFF. The chain carries TRBV7-2 and TRBJ2-2; a weak D match, TRBD2 (5 bases). Trimming cost V 2 bases and J 5 bases, with 9 bases left between them. Germline loops: CDR1 SGHTA, CDR2 FQGNSA. This CDR3 is 14 amino acids long.

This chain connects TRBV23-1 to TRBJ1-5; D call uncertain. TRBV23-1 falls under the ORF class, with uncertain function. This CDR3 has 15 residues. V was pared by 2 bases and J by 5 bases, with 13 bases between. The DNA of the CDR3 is TGCGCCAGCAGTCAACCCTTCTTGGAGCATCAGCCCCAGCATTTT. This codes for CASSQPFLEHQPQHF.

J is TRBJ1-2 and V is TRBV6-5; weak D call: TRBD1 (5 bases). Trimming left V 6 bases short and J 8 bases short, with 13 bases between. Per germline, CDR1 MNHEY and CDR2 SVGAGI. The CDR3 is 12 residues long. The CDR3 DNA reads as TGTGCCAGCAGCCCCCCCGCAGGGGGCTACACCTTC. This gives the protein CASSPPAGGYTF.

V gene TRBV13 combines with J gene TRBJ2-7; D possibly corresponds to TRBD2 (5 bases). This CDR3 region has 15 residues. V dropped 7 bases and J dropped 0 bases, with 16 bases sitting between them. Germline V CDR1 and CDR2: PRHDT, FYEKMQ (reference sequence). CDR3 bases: TGTGCCAGCATCCGCGGAGGCAGGAGCTCCTACGAGCAGTACTTC. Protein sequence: CASIRGGRSSYEQYF.

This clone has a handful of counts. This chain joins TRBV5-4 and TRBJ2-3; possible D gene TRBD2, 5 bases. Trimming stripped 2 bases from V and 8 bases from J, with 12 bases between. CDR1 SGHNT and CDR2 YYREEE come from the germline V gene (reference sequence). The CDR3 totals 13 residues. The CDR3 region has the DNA TGTGCCAGCAGCTTTTCCGGGGTTGGTACGCAGTATTTT. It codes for CASSFSGVGTQYF.

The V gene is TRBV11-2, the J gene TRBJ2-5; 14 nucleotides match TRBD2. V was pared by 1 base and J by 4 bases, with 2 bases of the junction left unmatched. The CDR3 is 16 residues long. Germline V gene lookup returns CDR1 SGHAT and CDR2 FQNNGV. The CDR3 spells CASSLGGTSGRETQYF. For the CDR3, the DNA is TGTGCCAGCAGCTTAGGGGGGACTAGCGGGAGAGAGACCCAGTACTTC.

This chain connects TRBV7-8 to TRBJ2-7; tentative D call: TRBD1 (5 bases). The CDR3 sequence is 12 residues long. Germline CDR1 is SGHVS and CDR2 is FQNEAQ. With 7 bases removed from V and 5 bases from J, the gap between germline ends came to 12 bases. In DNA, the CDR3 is TGTGCCAGCAACCAGGGCACCCACGAGCAGTACTTC. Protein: CASNQGTHEQYF.

The CDR3 is CASSLAGWPYEQYF. CDR3 nucleotide sequence: TGTGCCAGCAGCTTAGCAGGGTGGCCCTACGAGCAGTACTTC. This rearrangement joins TRBV11-2 to TRBJ2-7; maybe TRBD1 (5 bases). Germline-derived CDR1 and CDR2 are SGHAT and FQNNGV. V dropped 1 base and J dropped 2 bases, with 9 bases sitting between them. The CDR3 spans 14 residues.

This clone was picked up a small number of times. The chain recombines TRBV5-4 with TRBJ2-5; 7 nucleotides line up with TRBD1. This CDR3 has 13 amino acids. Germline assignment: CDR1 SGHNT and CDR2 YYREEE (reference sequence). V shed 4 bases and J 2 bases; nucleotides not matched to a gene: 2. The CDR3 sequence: CASSRGQQETQYF. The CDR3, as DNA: TGTGCCAGCAGCAGGGGACAGCAAGAGACCCAGTACTTC.